This T cell receptor (beta chain) was sequenced for a study of response to subunit inactivated influenza vaccine. Findings and limits, study-wide: The authors proposed limited new T cell recruitment per seasonal influenza vaccination.

The CDR3 totals 15 residues. Between the trimmed V and J ends, which lost 0 bases and 2 bases, there was a span of 11 bases. Per germline, CDR1 MNHEY and CDR2 SVGAGI. TCRdb reprocessed the RT-PCR reads with MiXCR, giving one entry per CDR3 protein. The data contain about 520,000 distinct CDR3 sequences, 7.2% of them singletons. For this clonotype: The antigen remains unidentified.

The sample in question was PBMCs from blood, obtained less than 30 months after vaccination. The clonotype was recovered from a man between 50 and 69 years old who received an inactivated influenza vaccine. This chain links TRBV6-5 with TRBJ2-7; D not certain. The CDR3 coding sequence is TGTGCCAGCAGTTACTCGTCCCATACCACCTACGAGCAGTACTTC. Amino acids: CASSYSSHTTYEQYF.